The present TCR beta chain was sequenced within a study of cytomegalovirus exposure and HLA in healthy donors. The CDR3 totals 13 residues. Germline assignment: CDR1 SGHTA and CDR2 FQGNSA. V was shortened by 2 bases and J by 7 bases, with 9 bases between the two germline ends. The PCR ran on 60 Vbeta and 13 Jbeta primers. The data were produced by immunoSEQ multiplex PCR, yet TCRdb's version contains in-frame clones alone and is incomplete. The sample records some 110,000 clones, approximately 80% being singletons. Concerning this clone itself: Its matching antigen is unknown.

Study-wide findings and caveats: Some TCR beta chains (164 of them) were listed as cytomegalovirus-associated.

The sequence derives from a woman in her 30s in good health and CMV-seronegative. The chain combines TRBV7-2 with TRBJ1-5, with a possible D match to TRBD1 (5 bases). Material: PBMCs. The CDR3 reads CASSLWGGQPQHF. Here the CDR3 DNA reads TGTGCCAGCAGCTTATGGGGCGGACAGCCCCAGCATTTT.